The present TCR beta chain was sequenced within a study of preoperative IRX-2 immunotherapy in early breast cancer. Treatment specified: preoperative locoregional IRX-2 cytokine immunotherapy. Patients received preoperative, locoregional IRX-2 cytokine immunotherapy in a phase Ib study. Measured with immunoSEQ multiplex PCR; TCRdb has only the in-frame clones, and not every one. This sample carries roughly 57,000 clones, approximately 95% of them seen once, and the ten largest clones take roughly 1.5%. V lost 2 bases to trimming and J lost 6 bases; unmatched junction nucleotides: 12. The length of the CDR3 is 16 residues. Germline V gives CDR1 SGHTA, CDR2 FQGNSA.

This clonotype was obtained from a human donor with breast cancer. This specimen was acquired from a patient treated with IRX-2 immunotherapy. The chain combines TRBV7-2 with TRBJ1-2; 7 bases are a match to TRBD1. CDR3 sequence (DNA): TGTGCCAGCAGCTTAAACCCGCAGGGGGTGAGGAATGGCTACACCTTC. This translates into CASSLNPQGVRNGYTF.